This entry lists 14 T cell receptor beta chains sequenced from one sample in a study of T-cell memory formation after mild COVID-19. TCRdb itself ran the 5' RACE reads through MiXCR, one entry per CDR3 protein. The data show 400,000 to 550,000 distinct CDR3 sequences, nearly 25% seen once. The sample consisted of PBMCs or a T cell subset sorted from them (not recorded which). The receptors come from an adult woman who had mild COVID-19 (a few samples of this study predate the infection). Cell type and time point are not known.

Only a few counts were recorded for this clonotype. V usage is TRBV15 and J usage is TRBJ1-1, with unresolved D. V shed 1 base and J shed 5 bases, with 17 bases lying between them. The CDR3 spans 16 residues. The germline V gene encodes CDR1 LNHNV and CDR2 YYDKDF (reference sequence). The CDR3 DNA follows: TGTGCCACCAGCAGAGGGTTCGCGGGAAAAGGGACTGAAGCTTTCTTT. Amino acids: CATSRGFAGKGTEAFF.

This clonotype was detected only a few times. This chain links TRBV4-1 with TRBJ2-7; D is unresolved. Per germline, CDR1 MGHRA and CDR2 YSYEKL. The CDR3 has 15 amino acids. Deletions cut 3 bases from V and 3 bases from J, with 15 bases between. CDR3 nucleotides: TGCGCCAGCAGCCACCCCCTTGGTGGGGACTACGAGCAGTACTTC. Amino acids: CASSHPLGGDYEQYF.

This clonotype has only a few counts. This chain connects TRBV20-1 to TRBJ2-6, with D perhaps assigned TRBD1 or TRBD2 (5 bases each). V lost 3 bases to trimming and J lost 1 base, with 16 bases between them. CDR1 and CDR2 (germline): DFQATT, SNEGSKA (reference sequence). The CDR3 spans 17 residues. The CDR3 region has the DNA TGCAGTGCTAGGCCGGGACGGATCCTATCTGGGGCCAACGTCCTGACTTTC. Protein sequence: CSARPGRILSGANVLTF.

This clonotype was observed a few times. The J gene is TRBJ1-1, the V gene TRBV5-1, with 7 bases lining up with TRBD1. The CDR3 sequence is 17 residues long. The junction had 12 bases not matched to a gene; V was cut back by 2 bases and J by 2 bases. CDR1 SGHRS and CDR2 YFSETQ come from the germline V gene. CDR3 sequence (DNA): TGCGCCAGCAGCTTCGGGACAGTAATACCACTCAACACTGAAGCTTTCTTT. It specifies CASSFGTVIPLNTEAFF.

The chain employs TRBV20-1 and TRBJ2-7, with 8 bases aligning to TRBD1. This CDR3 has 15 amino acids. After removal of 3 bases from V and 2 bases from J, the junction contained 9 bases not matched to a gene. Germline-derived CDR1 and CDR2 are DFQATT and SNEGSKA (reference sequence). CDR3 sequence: CSARATGVRAYEQYF. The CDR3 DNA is TGCAGTGCTAGGGCGACAGGGGTTAGGGCCTACGAGCAGTACTTC.

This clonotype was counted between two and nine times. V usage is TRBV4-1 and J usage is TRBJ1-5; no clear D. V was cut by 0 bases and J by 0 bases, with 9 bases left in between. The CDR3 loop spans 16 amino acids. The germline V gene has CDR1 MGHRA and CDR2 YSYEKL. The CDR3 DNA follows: TGCGCCAGCAGCCAAGATGTTGGGTATAGCAATCAGCCCCAGCATTTT. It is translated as CASSQDVGYSNQPQHF.

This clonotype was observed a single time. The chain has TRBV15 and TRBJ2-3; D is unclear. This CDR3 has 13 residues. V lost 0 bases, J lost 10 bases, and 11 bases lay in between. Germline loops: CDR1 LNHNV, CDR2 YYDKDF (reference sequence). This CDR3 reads CATSRDLLEPQYF. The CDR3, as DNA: TGTGCCACCAGCAGAGATCTCCTAGAGCCGCAGTATTTT.

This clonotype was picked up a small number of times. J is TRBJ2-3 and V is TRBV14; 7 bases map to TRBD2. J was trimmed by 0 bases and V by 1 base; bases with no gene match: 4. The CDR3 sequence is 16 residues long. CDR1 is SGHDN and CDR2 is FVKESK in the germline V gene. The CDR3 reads CASSQARTSSTDTQYF. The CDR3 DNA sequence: TGTGCCAGCAGCCAAGCTAGGACTAGTAGCACAGATACGCAGTATTTT.

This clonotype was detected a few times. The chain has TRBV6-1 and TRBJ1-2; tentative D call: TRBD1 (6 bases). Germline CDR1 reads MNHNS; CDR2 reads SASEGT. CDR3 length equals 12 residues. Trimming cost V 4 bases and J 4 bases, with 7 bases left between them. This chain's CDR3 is CASSADSYGYTF. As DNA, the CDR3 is TGTGCCAGCAGTGCGGACAGCTATGGCTACACCTTC.

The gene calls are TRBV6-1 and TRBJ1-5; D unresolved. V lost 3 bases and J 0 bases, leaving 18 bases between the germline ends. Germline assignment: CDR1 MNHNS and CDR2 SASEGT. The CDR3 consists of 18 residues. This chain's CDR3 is CASSDPLRTENSNQPQHF. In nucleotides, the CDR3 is TGTGCCAGCAGTGATCCCTTACGGACCGAAAATAGCAATCAGCCCCAGCATTTT.

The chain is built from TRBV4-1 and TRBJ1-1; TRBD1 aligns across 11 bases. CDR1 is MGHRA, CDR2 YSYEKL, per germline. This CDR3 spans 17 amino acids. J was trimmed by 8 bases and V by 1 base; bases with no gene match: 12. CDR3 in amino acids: CASSQANLRDRGSEAFF. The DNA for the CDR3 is TGCGCCAGCAGCCAAGCCAACCTACGGGACAGGGGGAGCGAAGCTTTCTTT.

DNA of the CDR3: TGTGCCAGCAGCCAAGATGAACGGGGGCTCAGGGGCACTGAAGCTTTCTTT. It encodes CASSQDERGLRGTEAFF. The chain is built from TRBV4-2 and TRBJ1-1; weak D call: TRBD1 (6 bases). The CDR3 is 17 residues long. V lost 0 bases to trimming and J lost 4 bases, with 18 bases between them. Germline CDR1 reads LGHNA; CDR2 reads YNFKEQ.

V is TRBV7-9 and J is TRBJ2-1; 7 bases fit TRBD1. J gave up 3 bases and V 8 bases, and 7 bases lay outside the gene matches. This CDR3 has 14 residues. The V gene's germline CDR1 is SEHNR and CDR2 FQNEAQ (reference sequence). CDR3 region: CASGRAGGYNEQFF. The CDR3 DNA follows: TGTGCCAGCGGTAGGGCAGGGGGCTACAATGAGCAGTTCTTC. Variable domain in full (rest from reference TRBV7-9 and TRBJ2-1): DTGVSQNPRHKITKRGQNVTFRCDPISEHNRLYWYRQTLGQGPEFLTYFQNEAQLEKSRLLSDRFSAERPKGSFSTLEIQRTEQGDSAMYLCASGRAGGYNEQFFGPGTRLTVL.

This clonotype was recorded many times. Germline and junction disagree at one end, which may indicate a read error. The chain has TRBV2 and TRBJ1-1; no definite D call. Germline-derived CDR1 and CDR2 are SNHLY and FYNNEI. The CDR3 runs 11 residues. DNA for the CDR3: TGTGCATCGAGACCGGCCACTGGAGCTTTCTTT. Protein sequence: CASRPATGAFF. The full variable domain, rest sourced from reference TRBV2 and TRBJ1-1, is EPEVTQTPSHQVTQMGQEVILRCVPISNHLYFYWYRQILGQKVEFLVSFYNNEISEKSEIFDDQFSVERPDGSNFTLKIRSTKLEDSAMYFCASRPATGAFFGQGTRLTVV.